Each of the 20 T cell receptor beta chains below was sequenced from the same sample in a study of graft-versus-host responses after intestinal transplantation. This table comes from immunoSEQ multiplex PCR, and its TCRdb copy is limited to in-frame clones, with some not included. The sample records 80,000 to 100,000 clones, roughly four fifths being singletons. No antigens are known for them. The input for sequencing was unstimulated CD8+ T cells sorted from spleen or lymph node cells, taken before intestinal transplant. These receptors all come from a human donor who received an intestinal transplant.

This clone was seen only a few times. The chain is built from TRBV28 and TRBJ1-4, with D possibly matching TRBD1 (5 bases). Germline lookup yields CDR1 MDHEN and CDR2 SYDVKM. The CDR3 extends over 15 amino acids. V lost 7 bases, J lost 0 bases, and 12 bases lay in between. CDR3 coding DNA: TGTGCCAGCACCGGCCCGACAGCAACTAATGAAAAACTGTTTTTT. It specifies CASTGPTATNEKLFF.

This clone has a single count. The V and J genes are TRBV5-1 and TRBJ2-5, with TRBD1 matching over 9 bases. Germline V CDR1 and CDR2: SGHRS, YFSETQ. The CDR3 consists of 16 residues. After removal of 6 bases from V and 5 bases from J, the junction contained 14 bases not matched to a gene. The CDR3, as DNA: TGCGCCAGCACCTTCCGGGGGACAGGGCCTTGGGAGACCCAGTACTTC. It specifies CASTFRGTGPWETQYF.

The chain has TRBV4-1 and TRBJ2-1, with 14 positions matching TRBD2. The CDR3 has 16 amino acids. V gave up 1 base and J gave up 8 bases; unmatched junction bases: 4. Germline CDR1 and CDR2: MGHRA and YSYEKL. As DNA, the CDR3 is TGCGCCAGCAGCCAAGGGGGACTAGCGGGAGTCGATGAGCAGTTCTTC. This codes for CASSQGGLAGVDEQFF.

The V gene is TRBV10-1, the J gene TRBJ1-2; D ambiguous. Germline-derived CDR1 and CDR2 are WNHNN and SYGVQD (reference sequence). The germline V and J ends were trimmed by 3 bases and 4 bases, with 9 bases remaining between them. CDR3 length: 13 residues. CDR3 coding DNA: TGCGCCAGCAGTGAAGCCGTAAGCTATGGCTACACCTTC. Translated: CASSEAVSYGYTF.

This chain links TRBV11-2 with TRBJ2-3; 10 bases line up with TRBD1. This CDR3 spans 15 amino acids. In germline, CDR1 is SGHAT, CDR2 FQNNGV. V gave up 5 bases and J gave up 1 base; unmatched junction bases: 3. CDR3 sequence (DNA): TGTGCCAGCAGCGTCGGGACAGGGGGCACAGATACGCAGTATTTT. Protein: CASSVGTGGTDTQYF.

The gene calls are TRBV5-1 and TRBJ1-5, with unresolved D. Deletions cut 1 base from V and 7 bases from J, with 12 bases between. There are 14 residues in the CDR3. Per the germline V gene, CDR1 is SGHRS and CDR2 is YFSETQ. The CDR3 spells CASSLLRFQQPQHF. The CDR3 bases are TGCGCCAGCAGCTTGCTCCGGTTTCAACAGCCCCAGCATTTT. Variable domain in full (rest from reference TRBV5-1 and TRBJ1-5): KAGVTQTPRYLIKTRGQQVTLSCSPISGHRSVSWYQQTPGQGLQFLFEYFSETQRNKGNFPGRFSGRQFSNSRSEMNVSTLELGDSALYLCASSLLRFQQPQHFGDGTRLSIL.

The CDR3 nucleotides are TGTGCCAGCAGCTCGGACTACGAGCAGTACTTC. This translates into CASSSDYEQYF. The chain links TRBV5-6 to TRBJ2-7; D is ambiguous. Germline V gene lookup returns CDR1 SGHDT and CDR2 YYEEEE. V was cut by 3 bases and J by 3 bases, with 4 bases left in between. CDR3 length equals 11 residues. Combining the CDR3 with reference TRBV5-6 and TRBJ2-7 gives the whole variable domain DAGVTQSPTHLIKTRGQQVTLRCSPKSGHDTVSWYQQALGQGPQFIFQYYEEEERQRGNFPDRFSGHQFPNYSSELNVNALLLGDSALYLCASSSDYEQYFGPGTRLTVT.

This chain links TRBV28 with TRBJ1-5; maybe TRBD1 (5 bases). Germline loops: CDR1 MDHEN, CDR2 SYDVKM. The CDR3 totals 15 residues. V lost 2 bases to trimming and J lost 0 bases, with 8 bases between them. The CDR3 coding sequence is TGTGCCAGCAGTTTACGAGGGGTTAGCAATCAGCCCCAGCATTTT. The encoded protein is CASSLRGVSNQPQHF. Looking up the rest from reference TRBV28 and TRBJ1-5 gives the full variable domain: DVKVTQSSRYLVKRTGEKVFLECVQDMDHENMFWYRQDPGLGLRLIYFSYDVKMKEKGDIPEGYSVSREKKERFSLILESASTNQTSMYLCASSLRGVSNQPQHFGDGTRLSIL.

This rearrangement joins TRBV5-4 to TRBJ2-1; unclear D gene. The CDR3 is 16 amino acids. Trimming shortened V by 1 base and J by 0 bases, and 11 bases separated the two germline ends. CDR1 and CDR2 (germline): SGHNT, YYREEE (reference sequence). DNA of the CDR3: TGTGCCAGCAGCTTGTATACGGTTAGCTCCTACAATGAGCAGTTCTTC. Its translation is CASSLYTVSSYNEQFF.

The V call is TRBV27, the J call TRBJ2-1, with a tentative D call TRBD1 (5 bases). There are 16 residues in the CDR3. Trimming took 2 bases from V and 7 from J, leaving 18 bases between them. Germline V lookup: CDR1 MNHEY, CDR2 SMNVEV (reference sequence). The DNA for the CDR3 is TGTGCCAGCAGTTTAACTCCCACTGGGGCGACGAATGAGCAGTTCTTC. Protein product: CASSLTPTGATNEQFF.

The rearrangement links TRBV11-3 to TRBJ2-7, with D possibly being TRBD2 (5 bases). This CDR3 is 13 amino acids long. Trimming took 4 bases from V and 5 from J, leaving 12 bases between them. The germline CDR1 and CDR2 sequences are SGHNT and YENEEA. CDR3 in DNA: TGTGCCAGCAGCTCCCCACCCGGGAACGAGCAGTACTTC. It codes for CASSSPPGNEQYF.

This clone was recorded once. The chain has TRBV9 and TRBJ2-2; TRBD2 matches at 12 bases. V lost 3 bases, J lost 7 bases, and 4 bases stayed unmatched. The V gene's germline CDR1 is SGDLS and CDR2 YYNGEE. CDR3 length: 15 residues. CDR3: CASSASGRAGGELFF. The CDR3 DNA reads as TGTGCCAGCAGCGCTAGCGGGAGGGCGGGCGGGGAGCTGTTTTTT.

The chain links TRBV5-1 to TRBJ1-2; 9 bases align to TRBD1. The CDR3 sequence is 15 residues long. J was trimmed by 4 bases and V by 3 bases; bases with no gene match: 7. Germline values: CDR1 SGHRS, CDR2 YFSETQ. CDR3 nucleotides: TGCGCCAGCAGCTCTCTACAGGGGGCGTCCTATGGCTACACCTTC. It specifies CASSSLQGASYGYTF. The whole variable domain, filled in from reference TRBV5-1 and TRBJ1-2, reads KAGVTQTPRYLIKTRGQQVTLSCSPISGHRSVSWYQQTPGQGLQFLFEYFSETQRNKGNFPGRFSGRQFSNSRSEMNVSTLELGDSALYLCASSSLQGASYGYTFGSGTRLTVV.

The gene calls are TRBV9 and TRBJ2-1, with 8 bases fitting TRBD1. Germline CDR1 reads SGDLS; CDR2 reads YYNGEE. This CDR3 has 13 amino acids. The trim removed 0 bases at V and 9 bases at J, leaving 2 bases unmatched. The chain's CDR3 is CASSVAGGAEQFF. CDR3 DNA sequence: TGTGCCAGCAGCGTAGCAGGGGGCGCTGAGCAGTTCTTC.

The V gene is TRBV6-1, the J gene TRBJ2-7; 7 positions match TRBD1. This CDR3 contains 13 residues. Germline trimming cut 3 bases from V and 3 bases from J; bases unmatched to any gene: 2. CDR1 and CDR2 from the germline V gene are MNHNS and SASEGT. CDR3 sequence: CASSEGQIYEQYF. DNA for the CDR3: TGTGCCAGCAGTGAGGGACAGATCTACGAGCAGTACTTC.

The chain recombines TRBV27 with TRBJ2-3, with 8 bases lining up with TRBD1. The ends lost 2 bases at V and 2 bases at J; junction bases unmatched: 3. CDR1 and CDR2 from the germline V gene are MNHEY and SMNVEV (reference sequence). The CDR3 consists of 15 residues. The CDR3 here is CASSLDRGFTDTQYF. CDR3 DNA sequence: TGTGCCAGCAGTTTAGACAGGGGTTTCACAGATACGCAGTATTTT.

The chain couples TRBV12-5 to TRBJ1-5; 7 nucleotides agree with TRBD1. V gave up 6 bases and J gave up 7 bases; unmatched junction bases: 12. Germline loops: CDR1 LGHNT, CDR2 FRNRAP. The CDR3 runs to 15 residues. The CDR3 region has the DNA TGTGCTAGTGGCCGAACAGGGGTTTGGGGACAGCCCCAGCATTTT. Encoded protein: CASGRTGVWGQPQHF.

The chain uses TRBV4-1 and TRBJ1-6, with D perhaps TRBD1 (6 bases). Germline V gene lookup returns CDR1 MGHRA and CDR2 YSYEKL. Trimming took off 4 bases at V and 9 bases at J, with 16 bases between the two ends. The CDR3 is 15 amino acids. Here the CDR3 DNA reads TGCGCCAGCAGCCGAAACCGGGACAAAAGTTCACCCCTCCACTTT. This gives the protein CASSRNRDKSSPLHF.

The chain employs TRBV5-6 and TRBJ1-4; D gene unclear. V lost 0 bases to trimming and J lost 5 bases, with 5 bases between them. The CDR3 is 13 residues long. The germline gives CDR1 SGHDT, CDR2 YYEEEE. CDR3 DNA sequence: TGTGCCAGCAGCTTGGCTCGGAATGAAAAACTGTTTTTT. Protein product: CASSLARNEKLFF.

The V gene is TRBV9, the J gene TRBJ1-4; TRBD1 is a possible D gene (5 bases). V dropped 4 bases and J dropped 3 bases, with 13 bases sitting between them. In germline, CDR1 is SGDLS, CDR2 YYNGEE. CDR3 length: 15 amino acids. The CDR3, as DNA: TGTGCCAGCAGCACAGAATGGGGCGCTAATGAAAAACTGTTTTTT. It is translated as CASSTEWGANEKLFF.